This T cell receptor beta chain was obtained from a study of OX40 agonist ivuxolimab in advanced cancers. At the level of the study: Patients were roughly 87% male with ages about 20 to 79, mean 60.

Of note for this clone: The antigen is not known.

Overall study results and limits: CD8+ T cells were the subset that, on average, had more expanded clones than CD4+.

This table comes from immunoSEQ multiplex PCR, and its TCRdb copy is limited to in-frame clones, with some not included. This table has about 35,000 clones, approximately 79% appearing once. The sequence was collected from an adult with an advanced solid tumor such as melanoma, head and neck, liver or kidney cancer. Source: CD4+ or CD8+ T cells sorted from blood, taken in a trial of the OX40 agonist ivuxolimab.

The CDR3 bases are TGTGCCACCAGCAGAACGCTAGCGGGGGGGAACTACGAGCAGTACTTC. Protein sequence: CATSRTLAGGNYEQYF. The V call is TRBV15, the J call TRBJ2-7; 12 bases are a match to TRBD2. Germline-derived CDR1 and CDR2 are LNHNV and YYDKDF (reference sequence). V lost 2 bases to trimming and J lost 3 bases; unmatched junction nucleotides: 5. The CDR3 runs to 16 residues. The full variable domain, its missing parts supplied by reference TRBV15 and TRBJ2-7, is DAMVIQNPRYQVTQFGKPVTLSCSQTLNHNVMYWYQQKSSQAPKLLFHYYDKDFNNEADTPDNFQSRRPNTSFCFLDIRSPGLGDTAMYLCATSRTLAGGNYEQYFGPGTRLTVT.